These T cell receptor beta chains were read from a single sample in a study of long-term antiretroviral therapy in people with HIV. TCRdb's table, derived via immunoSEQ multiplex PCR, lists solely in-frame clones and lacks some. This table has 20,000 or so clones, 81% appearing once. This material consisted of unsorted PBMCs, taken at the start of antiretroviral therapy, before treatment. Source of these receptors: a woman between 18 and 29 years old with HIV. CDR3s include the opening cysteine and the closing phenylalanine or tryptophan. Each record gives: CDR3 DNA, CDR3 protein, V gene, D gene, J gene, clone size. The D gene is left open where the match is weak. The size of a clone is reported for some rows only, either as once, few or many, or as a class for expanded clones.

TGTGCCAGCAGCGTTGGACTGTTCTTCAGGGATGAGCAGTTCTTC	CASSVGLFFRDEQFF	TRBV9	NA	TRBJ2-1	NA
TGTGCCAGCAGCTTTCTGGGGGTGCGCGACAATGAGCAGTTCTTC	CASSFLGVRDNEQFF	TRBV7-9	NA	TRBJ2-1	NA
TGCGCCAGCAGCCAAGATCCCTCTGGAAACACCATATATTTT	CASSQDPSGNTIYF	TRBV4-3	NA	TRBJ1-3	NA
TGTGCCAGCAGTTTCCTTTCGGGACAGGGTCTGACTGAAGCTTTCTTT	CASSFLSGQGLTEAFF	TRBV27	TRBD1	TRBJ1-1	once
TGTGCCATCAGTGAGCGGGGCGGGAGGGCTTGGAATGAGCAGTTCTTC	CAISERGGRAWNEQFF	TRBV10-3	TRBD2	TRBJ2-1	once
TGTGCCAGCAGCGCTCTCACAGGAATCACTGAAGCTTTCTTT	CASSALTGITEAFF	TRBV11-2	NA	TRBJ1-1	NA
TGTGCTAGCAGCGCCGACAAACGTGAGCAGTTCTTC	CASSADKREQFF	TRBV7-7	NA	TRBJ2-1	NA
TGTGCCAGCAGCTTTAGTTATACGATGCACCCCTGGTCCGCTGAAGCTTTCTTT	CASSFSYTMHPWSAEAFF	TRBV7-9	NA	TRBJ1-1	NA
TGTGCCAGCAGTTTAGACAGCAATCAGCCCCAGCATTTT	CASSLDSNQPQHF	TRBV13	NA	TRBJ1-5	NA
TGTGCCAGCAGTTTGCGGGGGGAGCAGTACTTC	CASSLRGEQYF	TRBV25-1	TRBD2	TRBJ2-7	NA
TGTGCCAGTAGTATAACAGGGGGACAAGAGACCCAGTACTTC	CASSITGGQETQYF	TRBV19	TRBD1	TRBJ2-5	once
TGTGCCAGTAGTATAGGAGGTGCGGGGGCGAGCAATCAGCCCCAGCATTTT	CASSIGGAGASNQPQHF	TRBV19	NA	TRBJ1-5	NA
TGTGCCAGCACCGCCTCCACAGGGGGCTGGGACACCATATATTTT	CASTASTGGWDTIYF	TRBV28	TRBD1	TRBJ1-3	NA
TGTGCCAGCAGCCCGGGACAGGGTGAGGAAAAACTGTTTTTT	CASSPGQGEEKLFF	TRBV27	TRBD1	TRBJ1-4	few
TGTGCCAGCAGCCCCCAGCGGGGGACAGGGGTTGAAAAACTGTTTTTT	CASSPQRGTGVEKLFF	TRBV7-9	TRBD1	TRBJ1-4	NA
TGTGCCAGCAGCCCGTACCAAGAGACCCAGTACTTC	CASSPYQETQYF	TRBV7-2	NA	TRBJ2-5	NA
TGTGCCAGCAGCAGACCCGGCAGAGGAAATGAAAAACTGTTTTTT	CASSRPGRGNEKLFF	TRBV21-1	NA	TRBJ1-4	NA
TGTGCCAGCAGCTCCGACACAGATACGCAGTATTTT	CASSSDTDTQYF	TRBV5-4	NA	TRBJ2-3	NA
TGCGCCAGCAGCCACGACACCGGGACTGGTGGGCAGTACTTC	CASSHDTGTGGQYF	TRBV4-3	NA	TRBJ2-7	NA
TGTGCCAGCAGCCCACCGACTAGCGGAGAGACCCAGTACTTC	CASSPPTSGETQYF	TRBV13	TRBD2	TRBJ2-5	NA
TGTGCCGGAGGGACTAGCGAAAACAATGAGCAGTTCTTC	CAGGTSENNEQFF	TRBV28	TRBD2	TRBJ2-1	NA
TGTGCCAGCAGCCCCACCGGGACAGGGCCAACTAATGAAAAACTGTTTTTT	CASSPTGTGPTNEKLFF	TRBV27	TRBD1	TRBJ1-4	NA
TGTGCCAGTACACCGGGAACCCACTACGAGCAGTACTTC	CASTPGTHYEQYF	TRBV19	NA	TRBJ2-7	NA
TGTGCCAGCAGTTTAGCGGGAGACCTCTACGAGCAGTACTTC	CASSLAGDLYEQYF	TRBV28	TRBD2	TRBJ2-7	NA
TGTGCCAGCAGCTTAGGCTCGACAGGGGGCACTGAAGCTTTCTTT	CASSLGSTGGTEAFF	TRBV7-6	TRBD1	TRBJ1-1	NA
TGTGCCAGCAGTGAAGACACGGTCACTGAAGCTTTCTTT	CASSEDTVTEAFF	TRBV2	NA	TRBJ1-1	NA
TGTGCCAGCAGTCCGGACCCCAGCTCCTACAATGAGCAGTTCTTC	CASSPDPSSYNEQFF	TRBV27	NA	TRBJ2-1	NA
TGCGCCAGCAGCCAAGATCGGAACTACGAGCAGTACTTC	CASSQDRNYEQYF	TRBV4-3	NA	TRBJ2-7	medium-sized
TGTGCCGTCCAAACAGGACCGGATCAGCCCCAGCATTTT	CAVQTGPDQPQHF	TRBV6-1	NA	TRBJ1-5	few
TGTGCCAGCAGTTACAGCGGGGTTAGGTACGAGCAGTACTTC	CASSYSGVRYEQYF	TRBV6-5	TRBD2	TRBJ2-7	NA
TGTGCCAGCAGCGATCCGATCAGGGGTACCTATGGCTACACCTTC	CASSDPIRGTYGYTF	TRBV7-2	NA	TRBJ1-2	NA
TGTGCCAGAAGCTTGGCCGTGGGTGGGGAAGCTTTCTTT	CARSLAVGGEAFF	TRBV5-3	NA	TRBJ1-1	NA
TGCAGCGTTGTGAGTAACTATGGCTACACCTTC	CSVVSNYGYTF	TRBV29-1	NA	TRBJ1-2	few
TGCAGCCCCGAAGAAGGCCGCTACGAGCAGTACTTC	CSPEEGRYEQYF	TRBV29-1	NA	TRBJ2-7	few
TGTGCCAGCACCCCCCAGGACGGAATTGAAGCTTTCTTT	CASTPQDGIEAFF	TRBV27	NA	TRBJ1-1	NA
TGTGCCAGCAGCCGGGACAGGGTGACTGAAGCTTTCTTT	CASSRDRVTEAFF	TRBV6-1	TRBD1	TRBJ1-1	NA
TGTGCCATCAGTGCTTTTGGGCAGGGAGGGGACGAGCAGTACTTC	CAISAFGQGGDEQYF	TRBV10-3	TRBD2	TRBJ2-7	NA
TGTGCCAGCAGCCTGGACAGGCAGCCTCCCTACGAGCAGTACTTC	CASSLDRQPPYEQYF	TRBV6-4	TRBD1	TRBJ2-7	NA
TGTGCCAGTAGTATTACGGAGGGGTCACCCCTCCACTTT	CASSITEGSPLHF	TRBV19	NA	TRBJ1-6	NA
TGTGCCAGCAGCCAATCGCCAGGGAGGGCCCAGCCCCAGCATTTT	CASSQSPGRAQPQHF	TRBV16	NA	TRBJ1-5	NA
TGTGCCAGCAGCTTGACCCTAACCGGGGAGCTGTTTTTT	CASSLTLTGELFF	TRBV7-9	NA	TRBJ2-2	NA
TGTGCCAGCATCAACTCTGGGGCCAACGTCCTGACTTTC	CASINSGANVLTF	TRBV28	NA	TRBJ2-6	NA
TGTGCCAGCAGTTACAAGGCCAGATTGGGTACTGAAGCTTTCTTT	CASSYKARLGTEAFF	TRBV6-5	NA	TRBJ1-1	NA
TGCGCCAGCAGCTTGGAACCGGGAGACGCCTTTCGCGGGGAGCTGTTTTTT	CASSLEPGDAFRGELFF	TRBV5-1	NA	TRBJ2-2	NA
TGTGCCTGGAGTGGACCCGGACAGGGGGCTGAAAAACTGTTTTTT	CAWSGPGQGAEKLFF	TRBV30	TRBD1	TRBJ1-4	NA
TGTGCCAGCAGCGAAAGAAAGGTCACTGAAGCTTTCTTT	CASSERKVTEAFF	TRBV6-1	NA	TRBJ1-1	NA
TGTGCCAGCAGCAATGTTGCGGGTTTCGTCAGGTGGGATACGCAGTATTTT	CASSNVAGFVRWDTQYF	TRBV21-1	NA	TRBJ2-3	NA
TGCAGCGTTGAAGGGGCTGAGTCTTACAATGAGCAGTTCTTC	CSVEGAESYNEQFF	TRBV29-1	NA	TRBJ2-1	NA
TGTGCCTCACGAAGAGAGGCTCACTCTGGAAACACCATATATTTT	CASRREAHSGNTIYF	TRBV30	NA	TRBJ1-3	NA
TGTGCCAGCAGTTCCGCCGGGACAGCTTTATGGTCTGGCTACACCTTC	CASSSAGTALWSGYTF	TRBV28	TRBD1	TRBJ1-2	NA
TGTGCCACCAGCAGAGGCCCCGGACGAGCGGAGGGCAATGAGCAGTTCTTC	CATSRGPGRAEGNEQFF	TRBV15	NA	TRBJ2-1	NA
TGTGCCTGGAGTTCCGACCTCATCTCCGGGACTAGTTTTGTGGGGGCCAACGTCCTGACTTTC	CAWSSDLISGTSFVGANVLTF	TRBV30	TRBD2	TRBJ2-6	NA
TGTGCCAGCAGCTTGAAGTTTAGCAGGGGGAACACTGAAGCTTTCTTT	CASSLKFSRGNTEAFF	TRBV5-5	NA	TRBJ1-1	NA
TGTGCCAGCAGTTACGCTAGGGGTCCAGCCTACGAGCAGTACTTC	CASSYARGPAYEQYF	TRBV6-5	NA	TRBJ2-7	NA
TGTGCCAGCAACCGTAACGTGGGATTGGGACAGCCCCAGCATTTT	CASNRNVGLGQPQHF	TRBV6-1	NA	TRBJ1-5	NA
TGTGCCAGCAGCTTTTTTAAGGGAATCCACGAGCAGTACTTC	CASSFFKGIHEQYF	TRBV7-2	NA	TRBJ2-7	NA
TGTGCCAGCAGGGCCGACGGGCGGCCCCAGCATTTT	CASRADGRPQHF	TRBV2	NA	TRBJ1-5	NA
TGCGCCAGCAACCCCCAATTTGGCGGCTACACCTTC	CASNPQFGGYTF	TRBV10-1	NA	TRBJ1-2	few
TGTGCCAGCAGCCCGACCTACCGTAACTATGGCTACACCTTC	CASSPTYRNYGYTF	TRBV5-6	NA	TRBJ1-2	NA